The 23 T cell receptor beta chains reported below all come from one sample, sequenced in a study of blood T cell repertoires in COVID-19. Clones were sequenced by immunoSEQ multiplex PCR, and TCRdb holds only the in-frame ones, with some missing. The table shows 90,000 or so clones, with around 90% occurring only once. Input material: peripheral blood. The origin of the receptors is a man aged 60 to 69 with COVID-19, enrolled during active disease.

The V call is TRBV4-1, the J call TRBJ1-2; D unclear. Trimming cost V 0 bases and J 4 bases, with 12 bases left between them. The CDR3 runs to 15 residues. Germline CDR1 reads MGHRA; CDR2 reads YSYEKL. In DNA, the CDR3 is TGCGCCAGCAGCCAAGAAAAGCTTACCCCCTATGGCTACACCTTC. It is translated as CASSQEKLTPYGYTF.

This chain connects TRBV30 to TRBJ2-7; the match to TRBD1 covers 9 bases. The V gene end was trimmed by 3 bases and the J gene end by 6 bases; junction bases not matched to a gene: 0. The CDR3 runs 11 residues. CDR1 is GTSNPN, CDR2 SVGIG, per germline (reference sequence). CDR3 protein: CAWRTGGEQYF. CDR3 DNA sequence: TGTGCCTGGAGGACAGGGGGCGAGCAGTACTTC.

The chain couples TRBV27 to TRBJ2-1; D not certain. CDR1 MNHEY and CDR2 SMNVEV come from the germline V gene (reference sequence). This CDR3 contains 16 residues. Trimming shortened V by 5 bases and J by 0 bases, and 14 bases separated the two germline ends. The chain's CDR3 is CASSPRLRSSYNEQFF. CDR3 bases: TGTGCCAGCAGTCCCCGTTTAAGGAGCTCCTACAATGAGCAGTTCTTC.

V and J are TRBV5-3 and TRBJ1-3; 7 nucleotides align to TRBD1. TRBV5-3 is treated as an ORF (open reading frame) with a function not yet certain. CDR3 length equals 18 residues. Trimming cost V 1 base and J 4 bases; bases outside gene matches: 14. CDR3 region: CARSLKKGRGQRGNTIYF. CDR3 in DNA: TGTGCCAGAAGCTTGAAAAAGGGCAGGGGACAGCGGGGAAACACCATATATTTT.

Only one count was recorded for this clone. This chain links TRBV3-1 (or the pseudogene TRBV3-2) with TRBJ1-4; unclear D gene. Germline-derived CDR1 and CDR2 are LGHDT and YNNKEL (reference sequence). This CDR3 comprises 16 residues. V was clipped by 1 base and J by 4 bases, with 13 bases between them. The CDR3 region is CASSQGSNSHNEKLFF. The DNA for the CDR3 is TGTGCCAGCAGCCAAGGTTCCAACAGCCATAATGAAAAACTGTTTTTT.

V gene TRBV30 combines with J gene TRBJ2-6; 10 nucleotides match TRBD1. The CDR3 has 18 amino acids. Germline V gene data show CDR1 as GTSNPN and CDR2 as SVGIG (reference sequence). Trimming cost V 2 bases and J 3 bases; bases outside gene matches: 10. The CDR3 DNA follows: TGTGCCTGGAGTCCTCCGGACAGGGGGTATGGTGGGGCCAACGTCCTGACTTTC. Translated, it gives CAWSPPDRGYGGANVLTF.

The chain uses TRBV27 and TRBJ1-1, with 9 bases fitting TRBD1. The CDR3 is 15 amino acids. CDR1 and CDR2 (germline): MNHEY, SMNVEV (reference sequence). The V segment lost 4 bases and the J segment 7 bases; nucleotides outside the gene matches: 10. CDR3 coding DNA: TGTGCCAGCAGTTCTCGGACAGGGGTTATGGGTGAAGCTTTCTTT. This sequence encodes CASSSRTGVMGEAFF.

This chain connects TRBV11-3 to TRBJ2-7; TRBD2 agrees at 11 bases. Germline-derived CDR1 and CDR2 are SGHNT and YENEEA. Trimming cost V 3 bases and J 2 bases; bases outside gene matches: 6. CDR3 size: 16 residues. The chain's CDR3 is CASSFPRLAGPYEQYF. In DNA, the CDR3 is TGTGCCAGCAGCTTCCCCAGACTAGCGGGACCCTACGAGCAGTACTTC.

The rearrangement uses TRBV19 and TRBJ1-4; TRBD1 matches 7 bases. V lost 6 bases and J lost 8; bases outside the gene matches: 9. The CDR3 sequence is 14 residues long. Germline CDR1 is LNHDA and CDR2 is SQIVND (reference sequence). The CDR3 loop reads CASRFRQGGEKLFF. The CDR3 DNA is TGTGCCAGTAGATTCAGACAGGGAGGCGAAAAACTGTTTTTT.

This clone was seen only once. V is TRBV5-1 and J is TRBJ2-5; D is possibly TRBD1 (6 bases). The CDR3 is 14 amino acids. The V gene lost 2 bases and the J gene lost 1 base, with 9 bases spanning the gap. The germline CDR1 and CDR2 sequences are SGHRS and YFSETQ. The CDR3 sequence is CASSFRDTQETQYF. The CDR3 DNA is TGCGCCAGCAGCTTCCGGGACACCCAAGAGACCCAGTACTTC.

This clone was picked up one time. The rearrangement uses TRBV11-2 and TRBJ1-1; D is uncertain. This CDR3 contains 12 residues. The germline V and J ends were trimmed by 5 bases and 3 bases, with 7 bases remaining between them. CDR1 and CDR2 from the germline V gene are SGHAT and FQNNGV. The CDR3, as DNA: TGTGCCAGCAGCGGAGACCACACTGAAGCTTTCTTT. Translated: CASSGDHTEAFF.

In this sample, this clone turned up a few times. The gene calls are TRBV28 and TRBJ2-1; D is possibly TRBD1 (5 bases). Germline lookup yields CDR1 MDHEN and CDR2 SYDVKM. V was trimmed by 7 bases and J by 2 bases, leaving 12 bases between them. This CDR3 is 14 amino acids long. The CDR3 bases are TGTGCCAGCACAGAGCAGGGAACCTACAATGAGCAGTTCTTC. Its translation: CASTEQGTYNEQFF.

This sequence joins TRBV9 and TRBJ2-2; 12 nucleotides match TRBD2. The ends lost 2 bases at V and 4 bases at J; junction bases unmatched: 12. The germline V gene encodes CDR1 SGDLS and CDR2 YYNGEE. The CDR3 is made up of 19 amino acids. For the CDR3, the DNA is TGTGCCAGCAGCGTCCAGGGGGGAGGACTAGCGGGAACCACCGGGGAGCTGTTTTTT. It codes for CASSVQGGGLAGTTGELFF. The full variable domain, rest sourced from reference TRBV9 and TRBJ2-2, is DSGVTQTPKHLITATGQRVTLRCSPRSGDLSVYWYQQSLDQGLQFLIQYYNGEERAKGNILERFSAQQFPDLHSELNLSSLELGDSALYFCASSVQGGGLAGTTGELFFGEGSRLTVL.

This clone was recorded once. The chain has TRBV3-1 (or the pseudogene TRBV3-2) and TRBJ2-3, with D maybe TRBD1 (6 bases). Germline V gene sequence: CDR1 LGHDT, CDR2 YNNKEL (reference sequence). The CDR3 is 15 amino acids. Trimming pared 4 bases from V and 2 bases from J, leaving 13 bases between. The DNA for the CDR3 is TGTGCCAGCAGCCCCATACAGGGTGACACAGATACGCAGTATTTT. Translated: CASSPIQGDTDTQYF.

This clone was recorded only once. This chain connects TRBV19 to TRBJ2-3; 8 bases map to TRBD1. Germline trimming cut 9 bases from V and 6 bases from J; bases unmatched to any gene: 11. The CDR3 has 14 residues. CDR1 and CDR2 (germline): LNHDA, SQIVND (reference sequence). CDR3 sequence: CASGGQGEVDTQYF. In DNA form, the CDR3 reads TGTGCCAGCGGAGGACAGGGAGAGGTGGATACGCAGTATTTT.

The chain combines TRBV28 with TRBJ2-7; TRBD1 aligns across 9 bases. Germline CDR1 and CDR2: MDHEN and SYDVKM. J was trimmed by 2 bases and V by 6 bases; bases with no gene match: 5. There are 14 residues in the CDR3. In nucleotides, the CDR3 is TGTGCCAGCAGAAGGGACAGGGTAACCTACGAGCAGTACTTC. Translating gives CASRRDRVTYEQYF.

The gene calls are TRBV6-1 and TRBJ2-1; TRBD2 is a possible D gene (5 bases). Trimming stripped 3 bases from V and 8 bases from J, with 11 bases between. Germline values: CDR1 MNHNS, CDR2 SASEGT. The CDR3 is 13 amino acids. CDR3 DNA sequence: TGTGCCAGCAGTGAGGGTCAGAGGGATGAGCAGTTCTTC. It codes for CASSEGQRDEQFF.

The chain links TRBV19 to TRBJ2-7; TRBD2 might be the D (6 bases). This CDR3 is 15 amino acids long. With 5 bases removed from V and 0 bases from J, the gap between germline ends came to 14 bases. The germline CDR1 and CDR2 sequences are LNHDA and SQIVND (reference sequence). The CDR3 protein is CASSPGDGRSYEQYF. The CDR3 region has the DNA TGTGCCAGTAGTCCGGGGGACGGTCGCTCCTACGAGCAGTACTTC.

The chain's CDR3 is CASAGQGGEKLFF. In DNA, the CDR3 is TGTGCTAGTGCGGGACAGGGTGGTGAAAAACTGTTTTTT. The chain links TRBV12-5 to TRBJ1-4, with 9 nucleotides matching TRBD1. Trimming removed 7 bases from V and 7 bases from J; junction bases left unmatched: 4. Per the germline V gene, CDR1 is LGHNT and CDR2 is FRNRAP. The CDR3 is made up of 13 amino acids.

This chain connects TRBV28 to TRBJ1-5; no clear D gene. Trimming pared 5 bases from V and 4 bases from J, leaving 12 bases between. The CDR3 runs 14 residues. Looked up from germline, CDR1 is MDHEN and CDR2 is SYDVKM. The CDR3 reads CASSPHKENQPQHF. The CDR3 region has the DNA TGTGCCAGCAGTCCCCATAAGGAGAATCAGCCCCAGCATTTT.

The rearrangement links TRBV6-5 to TRBJ1-3; the D is unclear. This CDR3 comprises 15 residues. Trimming shortened V by 0 bases and J by 4 bases, and 10 bases separated the two germline ends. Germline CDR1 is MNHEY and CDR2 is SVGAGI. CDR3: CASSYSPGRGNTIYF. In DNA, the CDR3 is TGTGCCAGCAGTTACTCACCCGGGAGAGGAAACACCATATATTTT.

The V and J genes are TRBV5-1 and TRBJ1-1, with a possible D match to TRBD1 (6 bases). The CDR3 runs 16 residues. Germline CDR1 SGHRS, CDR2 YFSETQ. Trimming took off 1 base at V and 1 base at J, with 14 bases between the two ends. The DNA for the CDR3 is TGCGCCAGCAGCTTGACACAGGGCAAAAAGAACACTGAAGCTTTCTTT. This translates into CASSLTQGKKNTEAFF.

The rearrangement links TRBV6-4 to TRBJ1-3; D unclear. The CDR3 is 16 amino acids. V lost 6 bases to trimming and J lost 4 bases, with 19 bases between them. Germline loops: CDR1 MRHNA, CDR2 SNTAGT. As DNA, the CDR3 is TGTGCCAGCAGCCCAAGAGTAACGGAGTTGGGAAACACCATATATTTT. This gives the protein CASSPRVTELGNTIYF.